These T cell receptor beta chains were read from a single sample in a study of OX40 agonist ivuxolimab in advanced cancers. Method: immunoSEQ multiplex PCR; TCRdb's copy keeps in-frame clones and lacks some. The profile covers some 30,000 clones, with around nine tenths appearing a single time and 4.5% to 5% taken by the ten largest. The sample consisted of CD4+ or CD8+ T cells sorted from blood, taken in a trial of the OX40 agonist ivuxolimab. Receptors were obtained from an adult with an advanced solid tumor such as melanoma, head and neck, liver or kidney cancer. Both conserved end residues are trimmed from each CDR3. The order of the fields is J gene, V gene, CDR3 protein.

TRBJ2-7 TRBV4-3 ASSQEGQGSTYEQY
TRBJ2-5 TRBV14 ASSPTGGSMGETQY
TRBJ1-1 TRBV4-1 ASSPPGSNTEAF
TRBJ1-3 TRBV10-3 ATRTGDSGNTIY
TRBJ1-1 TRBV27 ASSLSRSPGNTEAF
TRBJ1-1 TRBV9 ASSVGSNTEAF
TRBJ2-7 TRBV6-5 ASSVLNPNSYEQY
TRBJ1-1 TRBV28 ASSPIAGPNGAEAF
TRBJ1-1 TRBV15 ATRTGGLNTEAF
TRBJ2-5 TRBV2 ASINPAGRETQY
TRBJ1-6 TRBV15 ATSRDSAGKSSPLH
TRBJ2-3 TRBV7-3 ASRKTSGSMDTQY
TRBJ2-2 TRBV10-3 AISEGLAGELF
TRBJ1-6 TRBV28 ASRPPAGTNSPLH
TRBJ1-6 TRBV9 ASSADRPPLH
TRBJ2-1 TRBV7-8 ASSLSDVPTSGAYNEQF
TRBJ1-2 TRBV18 ASSRQGLGDGYT
TRBJ2-4 TRBV7-8 ASSPGRSLAKNIQY